This T cell receptor (beta chain) is from a study of T cell repertoires in cytomegalovirus infection (dated by TCRdb to between 2018 and 2021). Context from the whole study: Donor HLA type was relevant to the analysis, because carriage of CMV infection together with the matching HLA type was indicated by public TCR beta signatures. What the work shows at the level of the full study, not this receptor alone: In the ex vivo response, HLA-C-restricted CMV-specific TCR beta clonotypes were dominant, and in two of eight donors the single most frequent clonotype came from this HLA-C-restricted group. In both this cohort and an independent roughly 350-donor cohort, the cumulative frequency of public TCR beta family members distinguished carriers of CMV infection plus the relevant HLA type.

This clonotype was counted a few times. Its antigen target is currently unknown. Per-nucleotide qualities are absent, and no much larger clonotype sits a single base away. V is cut by 1 base and J by 5 bases, and the space between the germline ends is 4 bases. CDR1 and CDR2 were assigned from the germline V gene (reference sequence) as LGHDT and YNNKEL. Reading from cysteine to phenylalanine, the CDR3 counts 12 amino acids. The entry retains the CDR3 DNA only, 36 bases that are in frame from base 1. For sequencing, an Illumina HiSeq 1500 was employed. TCRdb took the public reads, trimmed them with fastp at Q25, ran MiXCR for clone calling and kept in-frame beta chains. Entries that share a CDR3 protein sequence are merged under the most common genes and DNA. This sample lists over 450,000 distinct CDR3 sequences; roughly 12% were detected once. The top ten hold 10% of the sample.

The sequenced material came from PBMCs. Recombination connected TRBV3-1 to TRBJ2-3; the D gene identity is not certain. This sequence was found in a human donor in good health (CMV status not recorded). Some clones in this sample may be carry-over from other donors' samples. Here the CDR3 is given as CASSQVGDTQYF. The nucleotide sequence reads as follows: TGTGCCAGCAGCCAAGTTGGAGATACGCAGTATTTT.